This passage covers 6 T cell receptor beta chains from one sample sequenced in a study of blood T cell repertoires in COVID-19. Only in-frame clones appear in the TCRdb table, and some are missing; sequencing was by immunoSEQ multiplex PCR. The sample contains some 130,000 clones, almost 80% of which appear only once. Sequencing was carried out using peripheral blood. Receptor source: a man aged 55 to 70 who had recovered from COVID-19.

V gene TRBV19 combines with J gene TRBJ1-5; TRBD1 matches 9 bases. Unmatched junction bases numbered 6, after V lost 9 bases and J lost 3 bases. Germline CDR1 is LNHDA and CDR2 is SQIVND (reference sequence). This CDR3 region has 14 residues. The CDR3 DNA is TGTGCCAGCCGGGACAGGGTAGACAATCAGCCCCAGCATTTT. Translated, it gives CASRDRVDNQPQHF.

V gene TRBV6-2 or TRBV6-3 combines with J gene TRBJ2-2; TRBD1 matches 7 bases. The V and J ends lost 5 bases and 0 bases, in that order; junction bases with no gene match: 3. CDR1 and CDR2 (germline): MNHEY, SVGEGT. The CDR3 sequence is 15 residues long. The CDR3 region is CASSRQGSNTGELFF. The CDR3 DNA sequence: TGTGCCAGCAGTAGACAGGGATCGAACACCGGGGAGCTGTTTTTT.

A note on this clone: The sample holds other DNA sequences that translate to the same CDR3. The rearrangement joins TRBV7-2 to TRBJ2-5; D is ambiguous. V lost 4 bases to trimming and J lost 2 bases, with 2 bases between them. CDR1 and CDR2 from the germline V gene are SGHTA and FQGNSA. This CDR3 has 11 residues. CDR3 sequence: CASSSQETQYF. The CDR3 DNA is TGTGCCAGCAGCTCACAAGAGACCCAGTACTTC.

The genes are TRBV11-2 and TRBJ1-6; the D gene is possibly TRBD1 (6 bases). Germline V gene sequence: CDR1 SGHAT, CDR2 FQNNGV. The CDR3 is made up of 18 amino acids. Trimming took off 4 bases at V and 0 bases at J, with 16 bases between the two ends. CDR3 residues: CASSSSPTGSSYNSPLHF. The CDR3 DNA reads TGTGCCAGCAGCTCTTCCCCAACAGGGAGCTCCTATAATTCACCCCTCCACTTT.

J is TRBJ1-5 and V is TRBV5-6, with 7 bases lining up with TRBD1. The CDR3 contains 16 residues. V was pared by 4 bases and J by 3 bases, with 10 bases of the junction left unmatched. Germline assignment: CDR1 SGHDT and CDR2 YYEEEE. Written as DNA, the CDR3 is TGTGCCAGCAGCAAGGGGGGCAGGGGGGACAATCAGCCCCAGCATTTT. Amino acid sequence: CASSKGGRGDNQPQHF.

The chain employs TRBV27 and TRBJ2-7; TRBD1 matches 11 bases. Germline CDR1 and CDR2: MNHEY and SMNVEV (reference sequence). After removal of 6 bases from V and 3 bases from J, the junction contained 4 bases not matched to a gene. This CDR3 spans 14 amino acids. The CDR3, as DNA: TGTGCCAGCAGCCCCGGGACAGGGGGCTACGAGCAGTACTTC. Translation gives CASSPGTGGYEQYF.